This TCR beta chain was retrieved from a study of early T cells in non-severe SARS-CoV-2 infection. The overall study: Bulk RNA from unsorted whole blood was sequenced; chains were unpaired. Study-wide results and caveats: Matching against VDJdb likely underestimated virus-specific expansions, favoring anti-spike CD8.

Germline V gives CDR1 ENHRY, CDR2 SYGVKD. V shed 6 bases, J shed 2 bases, and the junction held 2 bases outside the gene matches. The CDR3 runs to 14 residues. This clonotype was seen a handful of times. Its antigen remains unknown. The protocol attached unique molecular identifiers to individual cDNA molecules. TCRdb processed the 5' RACE reads anew with MiXCR; each CDR3 protein has one entry. The sample lists 60,000 to 65,000 distinct CDR3 sequences; about 9.3% were seen once. V usage is TRBV10-3 and J usage is TRBJ2-3; 10 nucleotides match TRBD1. Sequenced material: whole blood. The clonotype originates from an adult who was a healthcare worker with PCR-confirmed SARS-CoV-2 infection or an uninfected control (not recorded which). This CDR3 reads CAIRGQGTTDTQYF. In DNA, the CDR3 is TGTGCCATCAGGGGACAGGGGACCACAGATACGCAGTATTTT.